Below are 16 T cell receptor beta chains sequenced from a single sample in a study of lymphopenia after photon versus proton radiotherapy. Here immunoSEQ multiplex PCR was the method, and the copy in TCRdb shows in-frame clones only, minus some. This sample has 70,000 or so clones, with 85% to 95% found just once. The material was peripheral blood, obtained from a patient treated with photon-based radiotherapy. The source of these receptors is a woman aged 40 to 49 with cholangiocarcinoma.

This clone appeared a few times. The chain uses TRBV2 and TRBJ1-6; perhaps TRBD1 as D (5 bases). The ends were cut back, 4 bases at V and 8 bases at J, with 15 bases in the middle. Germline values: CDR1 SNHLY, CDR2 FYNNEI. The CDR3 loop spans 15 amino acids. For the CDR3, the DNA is TGTGCCAGCAGTGTCGAAGGACATTCGGATTCACCCCTCCACTTT. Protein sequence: CASSVEGHSDSPLHF.

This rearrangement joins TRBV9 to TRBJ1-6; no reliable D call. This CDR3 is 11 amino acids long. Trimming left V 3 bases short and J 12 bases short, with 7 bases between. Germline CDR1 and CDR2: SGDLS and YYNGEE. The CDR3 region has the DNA TGTGCCAGCAGCGCAGAAGGACCCCTCCACTTT. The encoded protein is CASSAEGPLHF.

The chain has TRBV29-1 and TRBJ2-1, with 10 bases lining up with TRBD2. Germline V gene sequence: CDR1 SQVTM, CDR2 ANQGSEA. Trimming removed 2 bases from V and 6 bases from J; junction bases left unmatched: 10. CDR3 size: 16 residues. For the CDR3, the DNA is TGCAGCGTTGAAAACCCTAGCGGGAGCAACCCCAATGAGCAGTTCTTC. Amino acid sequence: CSVENPSGSNPNEQFF.

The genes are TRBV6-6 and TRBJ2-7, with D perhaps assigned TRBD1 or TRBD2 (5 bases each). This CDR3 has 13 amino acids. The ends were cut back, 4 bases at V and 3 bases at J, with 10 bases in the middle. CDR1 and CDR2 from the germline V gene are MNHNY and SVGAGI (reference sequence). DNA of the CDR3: TGTGCCAGCAGTTGGGGACGGGACTACGAGCAGTACTTC. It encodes CASSWGRDYEQYF.

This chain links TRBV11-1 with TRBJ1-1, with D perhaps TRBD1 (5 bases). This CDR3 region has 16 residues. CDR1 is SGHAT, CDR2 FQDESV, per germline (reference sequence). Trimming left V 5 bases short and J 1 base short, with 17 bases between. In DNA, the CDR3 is TGTGCCAGCAGCCCGGACACGGGGCACTCGAACACTGAAGCTTTCTTT. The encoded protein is CASSPDTGHSNTEAFF.

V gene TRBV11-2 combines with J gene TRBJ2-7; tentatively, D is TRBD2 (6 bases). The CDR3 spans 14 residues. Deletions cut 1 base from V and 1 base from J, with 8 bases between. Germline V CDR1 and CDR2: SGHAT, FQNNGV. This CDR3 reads CASSLVRGSYEQYF. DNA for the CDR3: TGTGCCAGCAGCTTAGTGCGGGGATCCTACGAGCAGTACTTC. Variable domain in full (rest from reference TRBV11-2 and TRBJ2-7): EAGVAQSPRYKIIEKRQSVAFWCNPISGHATLYWYQQILGQGPKLLIQFQNNGVVDDSQLPKDRFSAERLKGVDSTLKIQPAKLEDSAVYLCASSLVRGSYEQYFGPGTRLTVT.

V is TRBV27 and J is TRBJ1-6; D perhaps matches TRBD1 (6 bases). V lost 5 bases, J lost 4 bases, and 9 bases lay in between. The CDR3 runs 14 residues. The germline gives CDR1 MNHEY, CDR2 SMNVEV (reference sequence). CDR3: CASSGQSYNSPLHF. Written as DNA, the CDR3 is TGTGCCAGCAGTGGACAGTCTTATAATTCACCCCTCCACTTT.

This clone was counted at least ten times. This chain's CDR3 is CASSQNSGGPQYF. CDR3 DNA sequence: TGTGCCAGCAGCCAAAATAGCGGGGGGCCACAGTATTTT. The chain couples TRBV14 to TRBJ2-3, with 10 bases aligning to TRBD2. The CDR3 covers 13 residues. Looked up from germline, CDR1 is SGHDN and CDR2 is FVKESK. V lost 2 bases to trimming and J lost 12 bases; unmatched junction nucleotides: 5. Variable domain in full (rest from reference TRBV14 and TRBJ2-3): EAGVTQFPSHSVIEKGQTVTLRCDPISGHDNLYWYRRVMGKEIKFLLHFVKESKQDESGMPNNRFLAERTGGTYSTLKVQPAELEDSGVYFCASSQNSGGPQYFGPGTRLTVL.

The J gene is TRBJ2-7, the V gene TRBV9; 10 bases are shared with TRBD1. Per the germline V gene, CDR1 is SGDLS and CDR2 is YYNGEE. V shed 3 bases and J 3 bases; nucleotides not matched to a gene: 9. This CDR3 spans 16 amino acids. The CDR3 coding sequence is TGTGCCAGCAGCGGAGGGACAGGGGACTCTCTCTACGAGCAGTACTTC. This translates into CASSGGTGDSLYEQYF.

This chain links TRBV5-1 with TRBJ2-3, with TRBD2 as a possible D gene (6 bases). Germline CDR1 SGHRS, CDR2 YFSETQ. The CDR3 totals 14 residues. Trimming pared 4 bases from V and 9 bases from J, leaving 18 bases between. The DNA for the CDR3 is TGCGCCAGCAGCATCTTCGGGACTGGGTCAACGCAGTATTTT. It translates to CASSIFGTGSTQYF.

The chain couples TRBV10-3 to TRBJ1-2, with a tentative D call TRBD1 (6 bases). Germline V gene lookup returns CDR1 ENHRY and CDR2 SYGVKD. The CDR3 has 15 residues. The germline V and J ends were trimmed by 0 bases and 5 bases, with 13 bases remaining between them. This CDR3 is CAISESPRGGYGYTF. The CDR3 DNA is TGTGCCATCAGTGAGTCACCCAGGGGAGGATATGGCTACACCTTC.

The chain's CDR3 is CASRTATNEKLFF. In DNA, the CDR3 is TGTGCCAGCAGGACTGCGACTAATGAAAAACTGTTTTTT. V is TRBV25-1 and J is TRBJ1-4; D is unclear. The CDR3 consists of 13 residues. CDR1 and CDR2 (germline): MGHDK, SYGVNS. V lost 6 bases, J lost 2 bases, and 7 bases lay in between.

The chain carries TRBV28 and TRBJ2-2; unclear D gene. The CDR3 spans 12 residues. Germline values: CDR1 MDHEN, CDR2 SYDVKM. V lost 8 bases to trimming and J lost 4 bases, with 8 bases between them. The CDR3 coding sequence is TGTGCCAGCCGTTCGAGCACCGGGGAGCTGTTTTTT. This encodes CASRSSTGELFF.

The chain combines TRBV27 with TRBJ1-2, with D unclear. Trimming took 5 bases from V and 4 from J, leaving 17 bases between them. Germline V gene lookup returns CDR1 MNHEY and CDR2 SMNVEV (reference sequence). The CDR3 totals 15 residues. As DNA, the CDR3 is TGTGCCAGCAGTAGAAGCCGCCCTCTCGGCTATGGCTACACCTTC. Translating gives CASSRSRPLGYGYTF.

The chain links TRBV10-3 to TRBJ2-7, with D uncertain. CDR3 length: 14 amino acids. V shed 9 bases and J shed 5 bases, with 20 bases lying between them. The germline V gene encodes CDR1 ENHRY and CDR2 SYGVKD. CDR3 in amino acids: CAMNHNPKSHEQYF. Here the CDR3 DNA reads TGTGCCATGAACCATAACCCTAAGTCCCACGAGCAGTACTTC.

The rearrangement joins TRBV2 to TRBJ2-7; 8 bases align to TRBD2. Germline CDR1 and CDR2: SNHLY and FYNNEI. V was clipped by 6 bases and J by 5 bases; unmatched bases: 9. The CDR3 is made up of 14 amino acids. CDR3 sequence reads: CASRELAGRNEQYF. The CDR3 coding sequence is TGTGCCAGCAGGGAATTAGCGGGGAGGAACGAGCAGTACTTC.